This T cell receptor (beta chain) emerged from a study of blood T cell repertoires in COVID-19. Overall study: The study drew acute and convalescent COVID-19 samples from the United States, Italy and Spain. Sample material is recorded as cDNA or gDNA derived from T cells, B-cell-depleted T cells, or PBMCs.

Donors of Cohort 3 who recovered were those that had two negative PCRs, clearance, or symptom resolution. Only in-frame clones appear in the TCRdb table, and some are missing; sequencing was by immunoSEQ multiplex PCR. Altogether about 230,000 clones are present, 86% being singletons, with the ten largest covering 15% to 18%. The CDR3 is 15 residues long. V was pared by 1 base and J by 0 bases, with 9 bases between. Germline-derived CDR1 and CDR2 are LGHDT and YNNKEL (reference sequence). The clonotype comes from a man aged 18 to 35 who had recovered from COVID-19. The J gene is TRBJ1-1, the V gene TRBV3-1 (or the pseudogene TRBV3-2); possible D gene TRBD1, 5 bases. Sample: PBMCs or T cells enriched from blood (not recorded which). The chain's CDR3 is CASSQAGSMNTEAFF. DNA of the CDR3: TGTGCCAGCAGCCAAGCAGGGTCCATGAACACTGAAGCTTTCTTT.